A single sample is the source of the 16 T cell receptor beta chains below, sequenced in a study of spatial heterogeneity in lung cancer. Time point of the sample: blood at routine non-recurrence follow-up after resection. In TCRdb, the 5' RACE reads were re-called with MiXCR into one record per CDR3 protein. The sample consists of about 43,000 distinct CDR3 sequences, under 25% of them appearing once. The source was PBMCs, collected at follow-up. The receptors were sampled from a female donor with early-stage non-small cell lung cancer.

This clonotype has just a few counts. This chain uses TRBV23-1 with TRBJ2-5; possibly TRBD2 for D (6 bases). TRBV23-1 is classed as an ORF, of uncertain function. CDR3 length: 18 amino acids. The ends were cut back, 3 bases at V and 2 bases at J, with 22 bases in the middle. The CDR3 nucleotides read TGCGCCAGCAGTCACCACCCGACTCCGGGGGTCGTACAAGAGACCCAGTACTTC. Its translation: CASSHHPTPGVVQETQYF.

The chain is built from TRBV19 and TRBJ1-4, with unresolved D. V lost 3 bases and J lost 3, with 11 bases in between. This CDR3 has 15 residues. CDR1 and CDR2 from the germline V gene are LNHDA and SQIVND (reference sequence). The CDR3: CASSIWPTSNEKLFF. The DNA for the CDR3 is TGTGCCAGTAGTATTTGGCCGACCTCTAATGAAAAACTGTTTTTT.

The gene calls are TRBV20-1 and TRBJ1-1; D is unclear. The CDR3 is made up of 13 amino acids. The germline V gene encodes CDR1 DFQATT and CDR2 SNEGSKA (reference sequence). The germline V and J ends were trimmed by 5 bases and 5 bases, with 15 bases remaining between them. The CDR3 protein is CSAWEGGRTEAFF. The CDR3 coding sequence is TGCAGTGCTTGGGAAGGCGGGAGGACTGAAGCTTTCTTT.

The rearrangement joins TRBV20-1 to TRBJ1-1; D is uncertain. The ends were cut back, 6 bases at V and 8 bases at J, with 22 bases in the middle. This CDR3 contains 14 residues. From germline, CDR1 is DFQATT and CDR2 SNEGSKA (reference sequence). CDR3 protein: CSASSGLSQREAFF. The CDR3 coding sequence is TGCAGTGCGTCCTCCGGACTCTCCCAAAGGGAAGCTTTCTTT.

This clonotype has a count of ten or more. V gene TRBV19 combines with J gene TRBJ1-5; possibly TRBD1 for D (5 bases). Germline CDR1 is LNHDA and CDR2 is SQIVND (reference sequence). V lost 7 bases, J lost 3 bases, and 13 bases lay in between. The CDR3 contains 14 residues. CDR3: CASNTDRYNQPQHF. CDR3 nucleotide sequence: TGTGCCAGTAACACTGACAGATACAATCAGCCCCAGCATTTT.

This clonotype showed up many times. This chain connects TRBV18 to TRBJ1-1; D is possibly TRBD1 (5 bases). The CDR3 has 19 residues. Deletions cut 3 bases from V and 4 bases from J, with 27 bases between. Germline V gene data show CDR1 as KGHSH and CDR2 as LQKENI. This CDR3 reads CASSPPGARPFRRGTEAFF. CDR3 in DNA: TGTGCCAGCTCACCGCCAGGAGCCCGCCCGTTTCGAAGGGGCACTGAAGCTTTCTTT.

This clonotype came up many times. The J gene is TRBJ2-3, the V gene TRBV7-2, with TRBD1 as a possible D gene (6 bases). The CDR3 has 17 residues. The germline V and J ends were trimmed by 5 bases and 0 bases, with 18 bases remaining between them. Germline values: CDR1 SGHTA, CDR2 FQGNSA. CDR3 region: CASSRLSGTTSTDTQYF. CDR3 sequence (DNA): TGTGCCAGCAGCCGCCTATCCGGGACAACTAGCACAGATACGCAGTATTTT.

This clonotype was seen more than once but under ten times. CDR3 residues: CASSQGMVGEKLFF. CDR3 nucleotides: TGTGCCAGCAGCCAGGGGATGGTTGGGGAAAAACTGTTTTTT. V and J are TRBV14 and TRBJ1-4; D ambiguous. Trimming took 3 bases from V and 8 from J, leaving 13 bases between them. Germline-derived CDR1 and CDR2 are SGHDN and FVKESK. This CDR3 spans 14 amino acids.

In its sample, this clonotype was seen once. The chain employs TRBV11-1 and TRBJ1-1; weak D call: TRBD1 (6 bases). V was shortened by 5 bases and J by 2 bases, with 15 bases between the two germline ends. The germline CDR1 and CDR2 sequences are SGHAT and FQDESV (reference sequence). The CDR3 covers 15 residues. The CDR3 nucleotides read TGTGCCAGCAGCGCACTGGACAGATCTAACACTGAAGCTTTCTTT. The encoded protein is CASSALDRSNTEAFF.

The CDR3 reads CASSLPGELFF. The DNA of the CDR3 is TGTGCCAGCAGTTTGCCCGGGGAGCTGTTTTTT. The V and J genes are TRBV12-3 or TRBV12-4 and TRBJ2-2, with D unresolved. With 3 bases removed from V and 6 bases from J, the gap between germline ends came to 2 bases. This CDR3 spans 11 amino acids.

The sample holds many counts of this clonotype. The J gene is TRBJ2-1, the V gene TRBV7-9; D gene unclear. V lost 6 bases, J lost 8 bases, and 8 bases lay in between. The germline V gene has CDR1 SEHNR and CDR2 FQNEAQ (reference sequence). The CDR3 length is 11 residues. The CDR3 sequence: CASSLVYEQFF. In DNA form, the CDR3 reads TGTGCCAGCAGTCTTGTTTATGAGCAGTTCTTC.

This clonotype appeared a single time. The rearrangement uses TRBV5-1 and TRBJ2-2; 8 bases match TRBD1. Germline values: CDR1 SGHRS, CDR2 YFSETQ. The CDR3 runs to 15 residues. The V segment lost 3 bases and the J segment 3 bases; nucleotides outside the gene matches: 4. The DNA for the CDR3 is TGCGCCAGCAGCTATGGACAGGGTTACACCGGGGAGCTGTTTTTT. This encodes CASSYGQGYTGELFF.

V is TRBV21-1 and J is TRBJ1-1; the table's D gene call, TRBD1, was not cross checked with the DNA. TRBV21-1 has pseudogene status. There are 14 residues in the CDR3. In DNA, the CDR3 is TGTGCCAGCAGCGGAACAGGGAGGTACACTGAAGCTTTCTTT. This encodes CASSGTGRYTEAFF.

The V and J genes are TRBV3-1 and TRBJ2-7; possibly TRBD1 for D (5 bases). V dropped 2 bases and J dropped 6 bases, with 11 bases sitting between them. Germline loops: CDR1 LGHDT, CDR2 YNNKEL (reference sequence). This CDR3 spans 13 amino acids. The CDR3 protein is CASSQTRDGEQYV. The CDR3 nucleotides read TGTGCCAGCAGCCAAACCAGGGATGGCGAGCAGTACGTC.

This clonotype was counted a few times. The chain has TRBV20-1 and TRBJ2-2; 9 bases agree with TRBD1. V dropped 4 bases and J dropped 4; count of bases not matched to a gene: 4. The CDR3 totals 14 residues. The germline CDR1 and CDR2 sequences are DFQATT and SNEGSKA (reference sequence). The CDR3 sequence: CSAKGTGFTGELFF. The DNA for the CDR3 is TGCAGTGCTAAGGGGACAGGGTTCACCGGGGAGCTGTTTTTT.

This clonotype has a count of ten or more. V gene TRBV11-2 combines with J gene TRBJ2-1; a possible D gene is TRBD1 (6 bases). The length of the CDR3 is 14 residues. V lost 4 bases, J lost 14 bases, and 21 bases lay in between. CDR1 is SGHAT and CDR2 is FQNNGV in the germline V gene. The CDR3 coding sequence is TGTGCCAGCAGCTCGGCCCGACGATCAGGGGAGAAGTTCTTC. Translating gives CASSSARRSGEKFF.